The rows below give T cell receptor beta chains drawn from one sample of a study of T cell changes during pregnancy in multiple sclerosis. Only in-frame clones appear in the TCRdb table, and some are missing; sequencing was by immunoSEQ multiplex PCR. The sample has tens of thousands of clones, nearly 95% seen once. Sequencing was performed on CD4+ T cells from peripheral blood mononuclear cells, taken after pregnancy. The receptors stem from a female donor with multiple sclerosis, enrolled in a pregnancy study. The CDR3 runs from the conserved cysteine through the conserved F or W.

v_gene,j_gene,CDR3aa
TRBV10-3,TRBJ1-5,CAISESADQPQHF
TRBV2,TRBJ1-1,CASSGDRGTEAFF
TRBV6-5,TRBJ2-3,CASTQGGDTQYF
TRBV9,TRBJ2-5,CASSPIGLAGETQYF
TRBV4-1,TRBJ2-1,CASSQTGSSYNEQFF
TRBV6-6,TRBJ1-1,CASSPRTAYEAFF
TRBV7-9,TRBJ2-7,CASSFSGSVNEQYF
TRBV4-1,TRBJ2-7,CASSQITPLGVGEQYF
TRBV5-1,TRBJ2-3,CASSGGTGFSTDTQYF
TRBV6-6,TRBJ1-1,CASSTEARGTEAFF
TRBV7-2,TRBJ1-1,CASRVKGGTEAFF
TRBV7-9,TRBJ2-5,CASSLGGLLQETQYF
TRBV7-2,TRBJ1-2,CASSLDGSRFYGYTF
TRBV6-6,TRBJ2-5,CASSPRDRGQETQYF
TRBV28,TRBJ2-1,CASSSERTGARYNEQFF
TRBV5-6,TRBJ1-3,CASSLNRGQSSGNTIYF
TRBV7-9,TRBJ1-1,CASSLPGGGTEAFF
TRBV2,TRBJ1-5,CASSPRTGGIGQPQHF
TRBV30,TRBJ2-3,CAAGQGFLGTQYF
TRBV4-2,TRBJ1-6,CASSHSTGTPNSPLHF
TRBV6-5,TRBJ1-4,CASRSQGPLREKLFF
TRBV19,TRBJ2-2,CASSMSQGIVELFF
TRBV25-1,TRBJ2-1,CASRVAGVSEQFF